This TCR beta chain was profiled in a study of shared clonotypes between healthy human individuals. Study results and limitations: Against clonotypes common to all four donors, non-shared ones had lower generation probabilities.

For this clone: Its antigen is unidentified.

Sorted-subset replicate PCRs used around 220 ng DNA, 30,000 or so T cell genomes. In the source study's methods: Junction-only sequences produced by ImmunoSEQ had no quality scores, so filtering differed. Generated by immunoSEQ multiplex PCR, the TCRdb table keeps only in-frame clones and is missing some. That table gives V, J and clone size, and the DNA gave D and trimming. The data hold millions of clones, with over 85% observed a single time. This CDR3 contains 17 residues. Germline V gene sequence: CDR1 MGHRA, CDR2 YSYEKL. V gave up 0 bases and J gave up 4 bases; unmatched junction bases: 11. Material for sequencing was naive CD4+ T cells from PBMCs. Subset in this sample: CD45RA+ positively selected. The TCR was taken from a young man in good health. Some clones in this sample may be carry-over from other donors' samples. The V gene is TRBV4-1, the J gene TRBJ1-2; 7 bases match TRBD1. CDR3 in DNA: TGCGCCAGCAGCCAAGATAGGCAGGGGGGGGAAAGCTATGGCTACACCTTC. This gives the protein CASSQDRQGGESYGYTF.